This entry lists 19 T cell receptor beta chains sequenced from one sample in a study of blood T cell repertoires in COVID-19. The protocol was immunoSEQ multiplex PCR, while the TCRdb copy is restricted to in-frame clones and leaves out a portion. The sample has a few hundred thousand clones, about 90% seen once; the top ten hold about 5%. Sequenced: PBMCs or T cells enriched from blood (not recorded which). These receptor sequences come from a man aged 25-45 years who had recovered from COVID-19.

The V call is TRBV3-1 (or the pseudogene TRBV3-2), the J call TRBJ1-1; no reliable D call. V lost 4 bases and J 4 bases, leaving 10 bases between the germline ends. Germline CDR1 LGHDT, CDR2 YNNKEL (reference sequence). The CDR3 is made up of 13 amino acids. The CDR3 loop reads CASSRGEGTEAFF. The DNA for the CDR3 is TGTGCCAGCAGCCGGGGAGAGGGCACTGAAGCTTTCTTT.

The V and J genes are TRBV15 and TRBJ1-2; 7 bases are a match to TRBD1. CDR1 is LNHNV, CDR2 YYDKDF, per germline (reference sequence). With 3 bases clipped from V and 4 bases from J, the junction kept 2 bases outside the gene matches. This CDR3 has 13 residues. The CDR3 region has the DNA TGTGCCACCAGCAGTAGACAGGGCTATGGCTACACCTTC. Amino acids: CATSSRQGYGYTF.

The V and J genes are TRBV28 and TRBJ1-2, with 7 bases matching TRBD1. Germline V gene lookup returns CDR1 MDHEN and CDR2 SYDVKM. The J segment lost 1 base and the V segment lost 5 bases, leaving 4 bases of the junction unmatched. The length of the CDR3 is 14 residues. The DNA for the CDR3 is TGTGCCAGCAGTGCGGGACAGCGTAACTATGGCTACACCTTC. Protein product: CASSAGQRNYGYTF.

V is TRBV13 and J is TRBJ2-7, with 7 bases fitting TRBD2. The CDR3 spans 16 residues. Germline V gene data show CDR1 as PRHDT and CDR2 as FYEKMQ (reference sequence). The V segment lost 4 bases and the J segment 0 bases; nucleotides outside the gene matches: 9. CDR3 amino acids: CASSSTGTTDSYEQYF. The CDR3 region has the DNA TGTGCCAGCAGCTCGACCGGGACTACCGACTCCTACGAGCAGTACTTC. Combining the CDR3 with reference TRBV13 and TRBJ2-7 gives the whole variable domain AAGVIQSPRHLIKEKRETATLKCYPIPRHDTVYWYQQGPGQDPQFLISFYEKMQSDKGSIPDRFSAQQFSDYHSELNMSSLELGDSALYFCASSSTGTTDSYEQYFGPGTRLTVT.

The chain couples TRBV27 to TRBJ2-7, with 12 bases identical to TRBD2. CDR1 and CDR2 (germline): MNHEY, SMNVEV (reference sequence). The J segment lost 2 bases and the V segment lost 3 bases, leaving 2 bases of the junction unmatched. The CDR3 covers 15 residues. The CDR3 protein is CASSLGLAGPYEQYF. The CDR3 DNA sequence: TGTGCCAGCAGTTTGGGACTAGCGGGCCCCTACGAGCAGTACTTC.

The CDR3 is CASSQWGREIGELFF. The CDR3, as DNA: TGTGCCAGCAGCCAATGGGGGAGGGAAATCGGGGAGCTGTTTTTT. The V call is TRBV3-1 (or the pseudogene TRBV3-2), the J call TRBJ2-2; 7 bases agree with TRBD2. V was clipped by 2 bases and J by 7 bases; unmatched bases: 7. This CDR3 has 15 amino acids. Per germline, CDR1 LGHDT and CDR2 YNNKEL (reference sequence).

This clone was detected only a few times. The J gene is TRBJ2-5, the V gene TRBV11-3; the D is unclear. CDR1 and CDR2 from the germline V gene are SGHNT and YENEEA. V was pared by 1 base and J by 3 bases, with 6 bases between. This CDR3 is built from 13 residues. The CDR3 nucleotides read TGTGCCAGCAGCTTAGGGCTAGAAGAGACCCAGTACTTC. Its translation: CASSLGLEETQYF. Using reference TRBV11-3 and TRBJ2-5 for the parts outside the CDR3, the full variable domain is EAGVVQSPRYKIIEKKQPVAFWCNPISGHNTLYWYLQNLGQGPELLIRYENEEAVDDSQLPKDRFSAERLKGVDSTLKIQPAELGDSAVYLCASSLGLEETQYFGPGTRLLVL.

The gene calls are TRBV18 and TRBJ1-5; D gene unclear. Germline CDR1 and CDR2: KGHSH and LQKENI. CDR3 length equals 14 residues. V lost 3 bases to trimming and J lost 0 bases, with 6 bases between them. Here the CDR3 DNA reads TGTGCCAGCTCACCTCTCGGTAGCAATCAGCCCCAGCATTTT. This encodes CASSPLGSNQPQHF. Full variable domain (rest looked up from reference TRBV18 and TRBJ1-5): NAGVMQNPRHLVRRRGQEARLRCSPMKGHSHVYWYRQLPEEGLKFMVYLQKENIIDESGMPKERFSAEFPKEGPSILRIQQVVRGDSAAYFCASSPLGSNQPQHFGDGTRLSIL.

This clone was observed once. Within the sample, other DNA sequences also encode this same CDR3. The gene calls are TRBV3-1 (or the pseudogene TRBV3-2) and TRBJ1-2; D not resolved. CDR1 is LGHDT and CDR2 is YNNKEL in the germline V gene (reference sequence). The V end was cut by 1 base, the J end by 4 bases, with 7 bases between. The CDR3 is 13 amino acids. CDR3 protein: CASSQGRSYGYTF. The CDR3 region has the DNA TGTGCCAGCAGCCAAGGTCGGTCCTATGGCTACACCTTC.

The CDR3 coding sequence is TGCGCCAGCAGCTCCCTACTAAACACAGATACGCAGTATTTT. It translates to CASSSLLNTDTQYF. The V and J genes are TRBV5-1 and TRBJ2-3; D is unresolved. Per the germline V gene, CDR1 is SGHRS and CDR2 is YFSETQ. V was pared by 3 bases and J by 2 bases, with 10 bases between. The CDR3 is made up of 14 amino acids. The full variable domain, in which reference TRBV5-1 and TRBJ2-3 provide the parts outside the CDR3, is KAGVTQTPRYLIKTRGQQVTLSCSPISGHRSVSWYQQTPGQGLQFLFEYFSETQRNKGNFPGRFSGRQFSNSRSEMNVSTLELGDSALYLCASSSLLNTDTQYFGPGTRLTVL.

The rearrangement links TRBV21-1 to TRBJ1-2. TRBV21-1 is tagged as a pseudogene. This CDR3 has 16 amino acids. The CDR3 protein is CASSKVAGTTNYGYTF. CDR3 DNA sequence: TGTGCCAGCAGCAAAGTCGCGGGGACCACTAACTATGGCTACACCTTC.

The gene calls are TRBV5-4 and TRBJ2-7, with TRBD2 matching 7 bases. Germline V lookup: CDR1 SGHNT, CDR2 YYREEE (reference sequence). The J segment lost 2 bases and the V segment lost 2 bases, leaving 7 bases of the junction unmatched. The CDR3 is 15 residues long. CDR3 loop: CASSFRREGTYEQYF. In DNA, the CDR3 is TGTGCCAGCAGCTTTAGAAGGGAGGGTACCTACGAGCAGTACTTC. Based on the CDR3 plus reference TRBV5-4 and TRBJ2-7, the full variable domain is ETGVTQSPTHLIKTRGQQVTLRCSSQSGHNTVSWYQQALGQGPQFIFQYYREEENGRGNFPPRFSGLQFPNYSSELNVNALELDDSALYLCASSFRREGTYEQYFGPGTRLTVT.

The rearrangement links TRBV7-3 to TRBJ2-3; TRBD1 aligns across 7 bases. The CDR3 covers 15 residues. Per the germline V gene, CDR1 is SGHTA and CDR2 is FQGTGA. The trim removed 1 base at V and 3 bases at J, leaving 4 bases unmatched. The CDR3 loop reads CASSLIGTVTDTQYF. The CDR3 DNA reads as TGTGCCAGCAGCTTAATAGGGACAGTAACAGATACGCAGTATTTT.

As DNA, the CDR3 is TGCAGCGTTCGACAGGGGAGCGAAAAACTGTTTTTT. Protein: CSVRQGSEKLFF. This sequence joins TRBV29-1 and TRBJ1-4, with 8 positions matching TRBD1. CDR3 size: 12 residues. Germline CDR1 and CDR2: SQVTM and ANQGSEA. With V trimmed by 5 bases and J by 8 bases, 4 bases remained unmatched.

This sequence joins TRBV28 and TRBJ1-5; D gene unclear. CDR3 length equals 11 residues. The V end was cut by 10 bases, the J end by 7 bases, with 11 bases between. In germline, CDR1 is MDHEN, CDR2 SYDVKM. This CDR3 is CATSRGQPQHF. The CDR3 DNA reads TGTGCCACCTCACGAGGCCAGCCCCAGCATTTT.

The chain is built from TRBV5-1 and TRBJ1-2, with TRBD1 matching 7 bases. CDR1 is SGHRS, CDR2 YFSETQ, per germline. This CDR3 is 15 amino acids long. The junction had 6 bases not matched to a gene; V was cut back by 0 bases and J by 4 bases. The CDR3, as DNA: TGCGCCAGCAGCTTGGTCCAGGGGGATACCTATGGCTACACCTTC. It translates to CASSLVQGDTYGYTF.

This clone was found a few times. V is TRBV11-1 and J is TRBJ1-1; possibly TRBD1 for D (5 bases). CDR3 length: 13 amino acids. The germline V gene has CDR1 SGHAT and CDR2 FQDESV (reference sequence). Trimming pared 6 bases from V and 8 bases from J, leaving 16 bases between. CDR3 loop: CASRQLWNREAFF. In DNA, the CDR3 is TGTGCCAGCAGACAGCTATGGAACAGGGAAGCTTTCTTT.

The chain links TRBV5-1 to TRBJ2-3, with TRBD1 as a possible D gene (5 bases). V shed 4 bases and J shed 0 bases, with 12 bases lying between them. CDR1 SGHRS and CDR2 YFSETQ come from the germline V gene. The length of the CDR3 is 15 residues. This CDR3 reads CASSQGRGSTDTQYF. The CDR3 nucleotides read TGCGCCAGCAGCCAGGGCCGTGGAAGCACAGATACGCAGTATTTT.

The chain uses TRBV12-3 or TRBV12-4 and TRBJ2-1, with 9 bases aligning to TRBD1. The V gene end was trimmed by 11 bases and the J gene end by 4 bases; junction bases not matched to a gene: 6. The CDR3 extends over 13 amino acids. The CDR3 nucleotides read TGTGCCTCCTCCGGGACAGGGTACAATGAGCAGTTCTTC. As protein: CASSGTGYNEQFF.